The 15 T cell receptor beta chains below all came from one sample that was sequenced in a study of response to subunit inactivated influenza vaccine. TCRdb ran MiXCR on the RT-PCR reads and lists one entry per CDR3 protein. Seen here are 500,000 to 600,000 distinct CDR3 sequences, about 15% observed once, and the top ten hold about 3%. The material was CD4+ T cells sorted from PBMCs, obtained less than 30 months after vaccination. These receptors were obtained from a man between 50 and 69 years old who received an inactivated influenza vaccine.

This clonotype was counted between two and nine times. The chain is built from TRBV6-1 and TRBJ2-5; 11 bases match TRBD2. This CDR3 is 15 amino acids long. Unmatched junction bases numbered 7, after V lost 5 bases and J lost 5 bases. CDR1 is MNHNS and CDR2 is SASEGT in the germline V gene. In DNA, the CDR3 is TGTGCCAGCAGTATCGGGTTAGCGGGAGGGGAGACCCAGTACTTC. This gives the protein CASSIGLAGGETQYF.

This clonotype was detected a few times. The rearrangement joins TRBV6-2 or TRBV6-3 to TRBJ2-1; TRBD2 agrees at 7 bases. CDR3 size: 14 residues. Germline-derived CDR1 and CDR2 are MNHEY and SVGEGT. Trimming cost V 7 bases and J 2 bases; bases outside gene matches: 5. In DNA form, the CDR3 reads TGTGCCAGCAACCAACTAGCGACCTACAATGAGCAGTTCTTC. Translated: CASNQLATYNEQFF.

This clonotype was counted ten times or more. The V gene is TRBV18, the J gene TRBJ1-4; D is undetermined. The CDR3 loop spans 11 amino acids. CDR1 and CDR2 (germline): KGHSH, LQKENI. The ends were cut back, 4 bases at V and 6 bases at J, with 3 bases in the middle. The CDR3: CASSRDEKLFF. DNA for the CDR3: TGTGCCAGCTCACGCGATGAAAAACTGTTTTTT.

The chain links TRBV6-1 to TRBJ1-5, with TRBD1 matching 9 bases. Germline values: CDR1 MNHNS, CDR2 SASEGT. The CDR3 has 16 residues. Unmatched junction bases numbered 12, after V lost 8 bases and J lost 4 bases. As DNA, the CDR3 is TGTGCCAGCGGTCCCCCCGGGACAGGGACAAATCAGCCCCAGCATTTT. Its protein is CASGPPGTGTNQPQHF.

The chain uses TRBV4-3 and TRBJ1-3; D is unresolved. With 2 bases removed from V and 0 bases from J, the gap between germline ends came to 11 bases. This CDR3 has 16 amino acids. CDR1 is LGHNA, CDR2 YSLEER, per germline. This CDR3 reads CASSQMRIGSGNTIYF. CDR3 in DNA: TGCGCCAGCAGCCAAATGAGGATCGGCTCTGGAAACACCATATATTTT.

This clonotype was observed a few times. The chain carries TRBV5-1 and TRBJ2-1, with a weak D call TRBD2 (5 bases). Germline V gene sequence: CDR1 SGHRS, CDR2 YFSETQ. The CDR3 is 14 amino acids. Trimming cost V 3 bases and J 2 bases, with 9 bases left between them. CDR3 amino acids: CASSSTGTYNEQFF. CDR3 DNA sequence: TGCGCCAGCAGCTCCACGGGGACCTACAATGAGCAGTTCTTC.

This clonotype occurred many times. For the CDR3, the DNA is TGTGCCAGCAGCCAAGAACTAGTTAAAGCTACGCAGTATTTT. This sequence encodes CASSQELVKATQYF. The chain employs TRBV4-2 and TRBJ2-3, with D tentatively TRBD2 (5 bases). V was pared by 0 bases and J by 8 bases, with 12 bases between. Germline lookup yields CDR1 LGHNA and CDR2 YNFKEQ. The CDR3 is 14 amino acids.

On this clonotype itself: At one end, the junction sequence differs from germline, possibly due to a read error. The chain uses TRBV12-3 or TRBV12-4 and TRBJ2-2; 7 bases are a match to TRBD1. The CDR3 extends over 16 amino acids. DNA for the CDR3: TGTGCCAGCAGTCCTAACAGGGGTGGGAACGCCGGGGAGCTGTTTTTT. This codes for CASSPNRGGNAGELFF.

This chain uses TRBV7-3 with TRBJ2-3; D is possibly TRBD2 (6 bases). The V gene's germline CDR1 is SGHTA and CDR2 FQGTGA. The CDR3 extends over 15 amino acids. Trimming stripped 5 bases from V and 2 bases from J, with 14 bases between. The DNA for the CDR3 is TGTGCCAGCAGCCGTACGGGACTTCACACAGATACGCAGTATTTT. Encoded protein: CASSRTGLHTDTQYF.

V gene TRBV19 combines with J gene TRBJ2-5; D gene uncertain. The germline V gene encodes CDR1 LNHDA and CDR2 SQIVND (reference sequence). Trimming pared 3 bases from V and 8 bases from J, leaving 10 bases between. The CDR3 is 12 amino acids. CDR3 DNA: TGTGCCAGTAGTATCACTGGCGAAACCCAGTACTTC. As protein: CASSITGETQYF.

The CDR3: CASRRSTGELFF. The DNA of the CDR3 is TGTGCCAGCAGACGGTCGACCGGGGAGCTGTTTTTT. The chain carries TRBV6-2 or TRBV6-3 and TRBJ2-2, with D unresolved. The CDR3 totals 12 residues. Germline loops: CDR1 MNHEY, CDR2 SVGEGT. V gave up 6 bases and J gave up 5 bases, with 7 bases separating them.

The chain combines TRBV4-3 with TRBJ2-2; D is possibly TRBD1 or TRBD2 (5 bases each). The CDR3 contains 18 residues. Germline V gene lookup returns CDR1 LGHNA and CDR2 YSLEER. V was clipped by 5 bases and J by 3 bases, with 22 bases between them. The CDR3 reads CASSMGRGLWADTGELFF. The DNA for the CDR3 is TGCGCCAGCAGCATGGGACGCGGGTTGTGGGCCGACACCGGGGAGCTGTTTTTT.

The rearrangement uses TRBV20-1 and TRBJ2-5, with unresolved D. Germline lookup yields CDR1 DFQATT and CDR2 SNEGSKA (reference sequence). V lost 2 bases and J 2 bases, leaving 24 bases between the germline ends. This CDR3 contains 18 residues. The CDR3 loop is CSARPPRVLPRPQETQYF. In DNA, the CDR3 is TGCAGTGCTAGACCCCCCCGGGTTCTTCCGCGGCCGCAAGAGACCCAGTACTTC.

There are a few counts of this clonotype. The chain has TRBV10-3 and TRBJ2-7; 9 nucleotides line up with TRBD1. With 10 bases clipped from V and 5 bases from J, the junction kept 18 bases outside the gene matches. Germline CDR1 ENHRY, CDR2 SYGVKD. The CDR3 loop spans 16 amino acids. CDR3 residues: CATSPHTGGYSDEQYF. CDR3 nucleotide sequence: TGTGCCACCAGCCCGCATACAGGGGGCTATTCGGACGAGCAGTACTTC.

This clonotype was seen a few times. The rearrangement joins TRBV5-1 to TRBJ2-1; D possibly matches TRBD1 or TRBD2 (5 bases each). Germline CDR1 and CDR2: SGHRS and YFSETQ. CDR3 size: 13 residues. V was clipped by 0 bases and J by 10 bases, with 11 bases between them. This CDR3 reads CASSLGPGREQFF. CDR3 DNA sequence: TGCGCCAGCAGCTTGGGCCCGGGGCGGGAGCAGTTCTTC.